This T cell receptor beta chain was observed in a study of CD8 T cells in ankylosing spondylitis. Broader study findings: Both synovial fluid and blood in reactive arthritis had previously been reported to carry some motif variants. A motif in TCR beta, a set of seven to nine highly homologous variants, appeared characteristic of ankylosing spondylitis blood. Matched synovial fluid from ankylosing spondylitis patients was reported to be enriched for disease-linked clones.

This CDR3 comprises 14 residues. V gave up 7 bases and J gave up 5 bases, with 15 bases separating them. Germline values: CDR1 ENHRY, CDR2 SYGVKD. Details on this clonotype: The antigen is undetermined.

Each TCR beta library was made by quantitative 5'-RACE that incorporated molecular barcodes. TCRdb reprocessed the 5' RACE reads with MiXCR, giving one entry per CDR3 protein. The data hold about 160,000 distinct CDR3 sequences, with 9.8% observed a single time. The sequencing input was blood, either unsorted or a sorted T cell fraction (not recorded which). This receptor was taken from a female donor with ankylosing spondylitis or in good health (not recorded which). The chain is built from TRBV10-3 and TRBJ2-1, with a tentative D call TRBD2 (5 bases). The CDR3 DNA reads TGTGCCATCACCCTAGATTCAGCGGACAATGAGCAGTTCTTC. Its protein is CAITLDSADNEQFF.